Presented here are 8 T cell receptor beta chains from one specimen sequenced in a study of vaccination and CD4 T cells after COVID-19. The Oncomine TCR Beta short-read assay was applied to DNA of cultured CD4+ T cells. DNA came from CD4+ T cells after culture. TCRdb reprocessed the PCR reads with MiXCR, giving one entry per CDR3 protein. The sample carries more than 10,000 distinct CDR3 sequences, 25% to 30% recorded once. No antigen has been identified for these receptors. Treatment described: approximately 9-day PBMC culture with coronavirus spike peptide pools or control peptides (ViraFEST assay). CD4+ T cells of the unexposed donor were collected before the COVID-19 pandemic (2011-2018). Sequencing was carried out using CD4+ T cells from blood, cultured in vitro. The receptors here all came from a human donor in good health.

The chain is built from TRBV7-9 and TRBJ2-2; D is uncertain. V lost 5 bases and J lost 8, with 15 bases in between. This CDR3 has 14 amino acids. Germline lookup yields CDR1 SEHNR and CDR2 FQNEAQ (reference sequence). In nucleotides, the CDR3 is TGTGCCAGCAGCCCCCGTACTATCCCGGGGGAGCTGTTTTTT. It translates to CASSPRTIPGELFF.

This clonotype was counted a single time. The chain links TRBV28 to TRBJ2-1; 10 nucleotides align to TRBD2. With V trimmed by 4 bases and J by 9 bases, 6 bases remained unmatched. The germline V gene encodes CDR1 MDHEN and CDR2 SYDVKM. This CDR3 has 14 amino acids. The CDR3 is CASSSLAGATEQFF. CDR3 nucleotides: TGTGCCAGCAGTTCCCTAGCGGGAGCGACTGAGCAGTTCTTC.

The chain employs TRBV24-1 and TRBJ2-1; 10 nucleotides match TRBD2. This CDR3 spans 14 amino acids. V trimming: 9 bases; J trimming: 2 bases; junction bases outside the gene matches: 3. Germline values: CDR1 KGHDR, CDR2 SFDVKD. The CDR3 spells CATQAGGTYNEQFF. In nucleotides, the CDR3 is TGTGCCACCCAAGCGGGAGGGACCTACAATGAGCAGTTCTTC.

The rearrangement uses TRBV5-1 and TRBJ2-7, with TRBD2 matching over 13 bases. The CDR3 is made up of 15 amino acids. The V and J ends lost 4 bases and 2 bases, in that order; junction bases with no gene match: 3. Germline V gene lookup returns CDR1 SGHRS and CDR2 YFSETQ. The CDR3 DNA follows: TGCGCCAGCAGCCTGGGACTAGCGGGGCCCTACGAGCAGTACTTC. It specifies CASSLGLAGPYEQYF.

This clonotype was detected a few times. The chain joins TRBV19 to TRBJ1-2, with 7 positions matching TRBD1. The CDR3 has 13 amino acids. The V gene end was trimmed by 7 bases and the J gene end by 8 bases; junction bases not matched to a gene: 10. CDR1 and CDR2 from the germline V gene are LNHDA and SQIVND (reference sequence). CDR3: CASTPTGRYGYTF. In DNA, the CDR3 is TGTGCCAGTACTCCGACAGGGCGTTACGGCTACACCTTC.

As concerns this clonotype: A much more abundant neighbour one base away suggests this may be a read error. The chain has TRBV20-1 and TRBJ1-5; 7 bases line up with TRBD1. The trim removed 3 bases at V and 11 bases at J, leaving 13 bases unmatched. The CDR3 has 14 amino acids. The germline gives CDR1 DFQATT, CDR2 SNEGSKA (reference sequence). The CDR3 is CSASGGGVQQTQHF. The CDR3 coding sequence is TGCAGTGCTAGTGGAGGGGGCGTCCAACAGACCCAGCATTTT.

The chain links TRBV28 to TRBJ2-5; 7 bases agree with TRBD2. In germline, CDR1 is MDHEN, CDR2 SYDVKM. J was trimmed by 5 bases and V by 10 bases; bases with no gene match: 10. The CDR3 consists of 13 residues. The CDR3 spells CATAPGGGETQYF. In nucleotides, the CDR3 is TGTGCCACCGCCCCCGGGGGAGGGGAGACCCAGTACTTC.

This clonotype was recorded a few times. This CDR3 is CASRPTKQGADYGYTF. CDR3 sequence (DNA): TGTGCCAGCAGGCCAACTAAACAGGGGGCGGACTATGGCTACACCTTC. This chain links TRBV2 with TRBJ1-2; 9 nucleotides agree with TRBD1. J was trimmed by 3 bases and V by 6 bases; bases with no gene match: 11. The CDR3 spans 16 residues. The germline V gene encodes CDR1 SNHLY and CDR2 FYNNEI.